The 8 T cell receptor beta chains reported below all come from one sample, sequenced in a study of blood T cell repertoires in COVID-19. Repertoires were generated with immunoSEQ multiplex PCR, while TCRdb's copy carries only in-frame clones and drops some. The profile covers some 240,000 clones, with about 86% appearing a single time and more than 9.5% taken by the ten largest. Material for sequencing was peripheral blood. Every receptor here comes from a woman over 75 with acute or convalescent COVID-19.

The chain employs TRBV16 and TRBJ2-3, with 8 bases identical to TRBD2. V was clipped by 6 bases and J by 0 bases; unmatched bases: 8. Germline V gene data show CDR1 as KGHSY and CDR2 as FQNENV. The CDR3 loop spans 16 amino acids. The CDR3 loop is CASSPRGGRSTDTQYF. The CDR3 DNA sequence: TGTGCCAGCAGTCCTCGGGGGGGCCGGAGCACAGATACGCAGTATTTT.

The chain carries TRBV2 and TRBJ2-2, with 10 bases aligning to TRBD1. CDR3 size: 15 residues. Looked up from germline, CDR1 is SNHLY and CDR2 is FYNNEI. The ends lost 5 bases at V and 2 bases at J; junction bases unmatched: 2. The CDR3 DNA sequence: TGTGCCAGCAGTCTGACAGGGGGCAACACCGGGGAGCTGTTTTTT. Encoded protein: CASSLTGGNTGELFF.

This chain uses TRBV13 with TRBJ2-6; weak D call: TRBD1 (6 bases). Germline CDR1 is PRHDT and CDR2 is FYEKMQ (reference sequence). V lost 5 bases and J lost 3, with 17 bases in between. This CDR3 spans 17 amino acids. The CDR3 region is CASSPPRQAVGANVLTF. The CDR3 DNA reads TGTGCCAGCAGCCCCCCCCGACAGGCGGTTGGGGCCAACGTCCTGACTTTC.

The CDR3: CATSDSAGTGMNEQFF. CDR3 DNA: TGTGCCACCAGTGATTCTGCCGGGACAGGGATGAATGAGCAGTTCTTC. V and J are TRBV24-1 and TRBJ2-1; 9 bases are shared with TRBD1. V lost 2 bases and J lost 7; bases outside the gene matches: 8. Germline CDR1 is KGHDR and CDR2 is SFDVKD. The CDR3 sequence is 16 residues long.

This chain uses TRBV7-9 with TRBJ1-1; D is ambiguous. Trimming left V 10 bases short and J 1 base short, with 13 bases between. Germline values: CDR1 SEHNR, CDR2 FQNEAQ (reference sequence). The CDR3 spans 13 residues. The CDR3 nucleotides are TGTGCCATTTCGAGCCCGGGGAACACTGAAGCTTTCTTT. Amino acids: CAISSPGNTEAFF.

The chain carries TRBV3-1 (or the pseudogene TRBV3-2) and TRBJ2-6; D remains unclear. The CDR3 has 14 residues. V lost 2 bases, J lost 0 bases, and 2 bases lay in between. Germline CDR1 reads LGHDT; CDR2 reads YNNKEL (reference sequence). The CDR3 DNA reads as TGTGCCAGCAGCCAACTCTCTGGGGCCAACGTCCTGACTTTC. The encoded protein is CASSQLSGANVLTF.

As DNA, the CDR3 is TGTGCCAGTAGTATCGACAGGGAGTACTCACCCCTCCACTTT. It specifies CASSIDREYSPLHF. The rearrangement uses TRBV19 and TRBJ1-6, with 7 nucleotides matching TRBD1. This CDR3 is built from 14 residues. From germline, CDR1 is LNHDA and CDR2 SQIVND (reference sequence). J lost 10 bases, V lost 3 bases, and 6 bases had no gene match. Supplemented by reference TRBV19 and TRBJ1-6, the full variable domain reads DGGITQSPKYLFRKEGQNVTLSCEQNLNHDAMYWYRQDPGQGLRLIYYSQIVNDFQKGDIAEGYSVSREKKESFPLTVTSAQKNPTAFYLCASSIDREYSPLHFGNGTRLTVT.

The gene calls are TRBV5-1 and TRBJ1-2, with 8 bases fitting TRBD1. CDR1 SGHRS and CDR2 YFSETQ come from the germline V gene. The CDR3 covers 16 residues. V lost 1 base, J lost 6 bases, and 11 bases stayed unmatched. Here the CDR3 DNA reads TGCGCCAGCAGCTTGACCCAGACAGGGGTGATGGATGGCTACACCTTC. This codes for CASSLTQTGVMDGYTF.